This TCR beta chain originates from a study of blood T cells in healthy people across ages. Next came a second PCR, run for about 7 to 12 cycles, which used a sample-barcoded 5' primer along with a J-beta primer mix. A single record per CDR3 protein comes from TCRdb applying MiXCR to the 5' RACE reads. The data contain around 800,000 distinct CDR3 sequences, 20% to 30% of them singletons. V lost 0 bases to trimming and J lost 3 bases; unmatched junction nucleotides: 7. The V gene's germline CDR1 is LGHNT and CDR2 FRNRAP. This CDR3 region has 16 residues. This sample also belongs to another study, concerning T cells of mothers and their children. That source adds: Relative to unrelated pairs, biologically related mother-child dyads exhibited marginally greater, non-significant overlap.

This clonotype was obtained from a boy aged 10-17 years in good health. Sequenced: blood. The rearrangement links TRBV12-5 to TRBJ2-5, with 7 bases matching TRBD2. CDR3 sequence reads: CASGLVPGTIEETQYF. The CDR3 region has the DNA TGTGCTAGTGGTTTGGTCCCCGGGACTATCGAAGAGACCCAGTACTTC.